The 29 T cell receptor beta chains presented below share a single source sample, sequenced in a study of a mutant IDH1 vaccine in newly diagnosed glioma. Time point meaning: week 35, safety follow-up. Vaccination used 300 ug of mutant IDH1 20-mer peptide per dose, with topical imiquimod. Their recognized antigens are unknown. The assay was immunoSEQ multiplex PCR, and TCRdb's table has in-frame clones only and misses some. Here the sample spans approximately 66,000 clones, 80% to 85% being singletons. Sequencing was performed on PBMCs, taken from a glioma patient whose treatment included an IDH1 peptide vaccine. Receptors originate from a man younger than 40 with glioma.

The chain couples TRBV5-1 to TRBJ2-7, with D hard to call. This CDR3 spans 12 amino acids. V was pared by 3 bases and J by 7 bases, with 11 bases between. CDR1 and CDR2 from the germline V gene are SGHRS and YFSETQ. This chain's CDR3 is CASSSSEDEQYF. DNA for the CDR3: TGCGCCAGCAGCTCCTCCGAAGATGAGCAGTACTTC.

V is TRBV7-9 and J is TRBJ2-3, with TRBD2 identical over 8 bases. Trimming at V came to 7 bases and at J to 5 bases, leaving 11 bases not matched to a gene. The CDR3 extends over 15 amino acids. Germline V lookup: CDR1 SEHNR, CDR2 FQNEAQ (reference sequence). The DNA for the CDR3 is TGTGCCAGCACCATGGGCCGGGGGGGCCTAGATACGCAGTATTTT. Protein: CASTMGRGGLDTQYF.

The rearrangement uses TRBV5-6 and TRBJ1-6; D is perhaps TRBD1 (6 bases). Germline V gene lookup returns CDR1 SGHDT and CDR2 YYEEEE. Between the trimmed V and J ends, which lost 4 bases and 4 bases, there was a span of 9 bases. There are 14 residues in the CDR3. In nucleotides, the CDR3 is TGTGCCAGCAGCCAAGGGGGTTATAATTCACCCCTCCACTTT. The encoded protein is CASSQGGYNSPLHF.

CDR3 in DNA: TGCAGCGTTATGACACTAGCGGGGAATACAGATACGCAGTATTTT. Amino acid sequence: CSVMTLAGNTDTQYF. The chain has TRBV29-1 and TRBJ2-3; TRBD2 matches at 10 bases. This CDR3 region has 15 residues. Germline CDR1 and CDR2: SQVTM and ANQGSEA. J gave up 3 bases and V 5 bases, and 8 bases lay outside the gene matches.

This clone appeared a single time. The CDR3 nucleotides read TGTGCCAGCTCGGGACCGATGACTTCCAATGAGCAGTTCTTC. It is translated as CASSGPMTSNEQFF. The chain combines TRBV18 with TRBJ2-1; D tentatively fits TRBD1 or TRBD2 (5 bases each). The V gene's germline CDR1 is KGHSH and CDR2 LQKENI. The CDR3 loop spans 14 amino acids. The germline V and J ends were trimmed by 6 bases and 6 bases, with 15 bases remaining between them. The entire variable domain, with the rest obtained from reference TRBV18 and TRBJ2-1, is as follows: NAGVMQNPRHLVRRRGQEARLRCSPMKGHSHVYWYRQLPEEGLKFMVYLQKENIIDESGMPKERFSAEFPKEGPSILRIQQVVRGDSAAYFCASSGPMTSNEQFFGPGTRLTVL.

The rearrangement joins TRBV5-4 to TRBJ2-1, with D unclear. This CDR3 spans 12 amino acids. Germline V gene lookup returns CDR1 SGHNT and CDR2 YYREEE (reference sequence). The ends were cut back, 2 bases at V and 4 bases at J, with 4 bases in the middle. The CDR3 here is CASSFGYNEQFF. The CDR3 DNA follows: TGTGCCAGCAGCTTCGGGTACAATGAGCAGTTCTTC.

J is TRBJ2-7 and V is TRBV18; a weak D match, TRBD1 (5 bases). The germline gives CDR1 KGHSH, CDR2 LQKENI. The V end was cut by 3 bases, the J end by 5 bases, with 17 bases between. The CDR3 sequence is 15 residues long. The CDR3 bases are TGTGCCAGCTCACCGGCCTTAATTGGGGCGGACGAGCAGTACTTC. It encodes CASSPALIGADEQYF.

V usage is TRBV19 and J usage is TRBJ1-1; 7 bases agree with TRBD1. Germline V CDR1 and CDR2: LNHDA, SQIVND (reference sequence). Trimming took 6 bases from V and 1 from J; bases not matched to a gene: 2. The CDR3 has 13 residues. The chain's CDR3 is CASRGTANTEAFF. For the CDR3, the DNA is TGTGCCAGTAGGGGGACAGCGAACACTGAAGCTTTCTTT.

V usage is TRBV27 and J usage is TRBJ1-6; 11 nucleotides align to TRBD1. From germline, CDR1 is MNHEY and CDR2 SMNVEV (reference sequence). The CDR3 contains 15 residues. J was trimmed by 8 bases and V by 6 bases; bases with no gene match: 6. The CDR3 protein is CASSYRGQGDSPLHF. CDR3 coding DNA: TGTGCCAGCAGCTACCGGGGACAGGGGGATTCACCCCTCCACTTT.

The chain has TRBV9 and TRBJ1-2, with D possibly matching TRBD1 (5 bases). Trimming pared 4 bases from V and 1 base from J, leaving 20 bases between. In germline, CDR1 is SGDLS, CDR2 YYNGEE. This CDR3 is 17 amino acids long. The CDR3 bases are TGTGCCAGCAGCTCAGTCGGGGGAATCAACGATAACTATGGCTACACCTTC. Encoded protein: CASSSVGGINDNYGYTF.

CDR3: CASSKDQGAREQFF. The CDR3 DNA reads TGTGCCAGCAGCAAGGACCAGGGGGCTAGGGAGCAGTTCTTC. The chain combines TRBV5-4 with TRBJ2-1, with 8 positions matching TRBD1. Germline trimming cut 4 bases from V and 10 bases from J; bases unmatched to any gene: 10. Germline loops: CDR1 SGHNT, CDR2 YYREEE (reference sequence). This CDR3 region has 14 residues.

The genes are TRBV5-6 and TRBJ1-3; D call uncertain. V gave up 6 bases and J gave up 4 bases, with 11 bases separating them. The CDR3 runs 13 residues. Germline assignment: CDR1 SGHDT and CDR2 YYEEEE. The CDR3 nucleotides read TGTGCCAGCACTAGGGCAGTGGGAAACACCATATATTTT. It translates to CASTRAVGNTIYF.

V gene TRBV7-8 combines with J gene TRBJ1-5; D might be TRBD1 (5 bases). Germline lookup yields CDR1 SGHVS and CDR2 FQNEAQ. V was pared by 1 base and J by 1 base, with 8 bases between. CDR3 length equals 15 residues. The CDR3 is CASSLVEGSNQPQHF. CDR3 DNA: TGTGCCAGCAGCTTAGTGGAGGGGAGCAATCAGCCCCAGCATTTT. Supplemented by reference TRBV7-8 and TRBJ1-5, the full variable domain reads GAGVSQSPRYKVAKRGQDVALRCDPISGHVSLFWYQQALGQGPEFLTYFQNEAQLDKSGLPSDRFFAERPEGSVSTLKIQRTQQEDSAVYLCASSLVEGSNQPQHFGDGTRLSIL.

The rearrangement uses TRBV19 and TRBJ2-5; 10 positions agree with TRBD1. The CDR3 runs to 16 residues. Germline loops: CDR1 LNHDA, CDR2 SQIVND (reference sequence). Unmatched junction bases numbered 6, after V lost 3 bases and J lost 2 bases. CDR3 coding DNA: TGTGCCAGTAGTATTCGACAGGGGGCAGGGCAAGAGACCCAGTACTTC. Residues: CASSIRQGAGQETQYF.

The chain couples TRBV7-8 to TRBJ1-4; D may be TRBD1 (5 bases). The CDR3 extends over 16 amino acids. Trimming cost V 2 bases and J 4 bases, with 14 bases left between them. In germline, CDR1 is SGHVS, CDR2 FQNEAQ. CDR3 DNA: TGTGCCAGCAGCTTAAGAGTAACAGGATTTAATGAAAAACTGTTTTTT. Protein: CASSLRVTGFNEKLFF.

The chain employs TRBV15 and TRBJ2-7; 11 nucleotides line up with TRBD1. Germline V CDR1 and CDR2: LNHNV, YYDKDF (reference sequence). V dropped 1 base and J dropped 4; count of bases not matched to a gene: 6. This CDR3 comprises 16 residues. The CDR3 region is CATSRAGGTGGYEQYF. In DNA, the CDR3 is TGTGCCACCAGCAGAGCTGGCGGGACAGGGGGTTACGAGCAGTACTTC.

The rearrangement links TRBV19 to TRBJ2-1, with D uncertain. CDR1 LNHDA and CDR2 SQIVND come from the germline V gene (reference sequence). V lost 1 base, J lost 2 bases, and 6 bases lay in between. The CDR3 totals 14 residues. The CDR3 is CASSIGATYNEQFF. The CDR3 region has the DNA TGTGCCAGTAGTATAGGGGCCACCTACAATGAGCAGTTCTTC. Filled out from reference TRBV19 and TRBJ2-1, the complete variable domain reads DGGITQSPKYLFRKEGQNVTLSCEQNLNHDAMYWYRQDPGQGLRLIYYSQIVNDFQKGDIAEGYSVSREKKESFPLTVTSAQKNPTAFYLCASSIGATYNEQFFGPGTRLTVL.

This clone was observed once. The chain recombines TRBV5-6 with TRBJ1-1; D gene uncertain. The length of the CDR3 is 15 residues. CDR1 and CDR2 (germline): SGHDT, YYEEEE. V lost 0 bases, J lost 5 bases, and 14 bases lay in between. In DNA form, the CDR3 reads TGTGCCAGCAGCTTGGATTATCCGGGGTTGACTGAAGCTTTCTTT. As protein: CASSLDYPGLTEAFF.

V is TRBV18 and J is TRBJ2-2; D uncertain. The V and J ends lost 2 bases and 6 bases respectively, with 7 bases between them. Germline CDR1 KGHSH, CDR2 LQKENI. The length of the CDR3 is 13 residues. The CDR3 is CASSPVKAGELFF. DNA of the CDR3: TGTGCCAGCTCACCAGTAAAAGCCGGGGAGCTGTTTTTT.

This clone was picked up a small number of times. The chain joins TRBV12-5 to TRBJ1-1; 8 nucleotides align to TRBD1. Germline V gene lookup returns CDR1 LGHNT and CDR2 FRNRAP. J lost 3 bases, V lost 5 bases, and 5 bases had no gene match. The CDR3 sequence is 14 residues long. CDR3 in DNA: TGTGCTAGTGGTCGCCCGACAGGGGACACTGAAGCTTTCTTT. Translating it yields CASGRPTGDTEAFF.

The genes are TRBV14 and TRBJ2-1; a weak D match, TRBD2 (6 bases). This CDR3 region has 18 residues. The germline V gene has CDR1 SGHDN and CDR2 FVKESK. Trimming cost V 0 bases and J 7 bases, with 22 bases left between them. CDR3 sequence (DNA): TGTGCCAGCAGCCAAGATAATCCCGGCAGGGACTTAGTAAATGAGCAGTTCTTC. Encoded protein: CASSQDNPGRDLVNEQFF.

This clone was counted a single time. This chain connects TRBV14 to TRBJ2-7; no clear D. With 1 base removed from V and 3 bases from J, the gap between germline ends came to 10 bases. The CDR3 sequence is 14 residues long. Germline V gives CDR1 SGHDN, CDR2 FVKESK. The DNA of the CDR3 is TGTGCCAGCAGCCAAGCTGTACCGTTCTACGAGCAGTACTTC. It is translated as CASSQAVPFYEQYF.

This chain uses TRBV19 with TRBJ2-3, with D possibly being TRBD2 (7 bases). CDR3 length: 17 residues. Germline V gives CDR1 LNHDA, CDR2 SQIVND (reference sequence). V dropped 1 base and J dropped 4 bases, with 18 bases sitting between them. CDR3 sequence reads: CASSIARGAGAADTQYF. DNA for the CDR3: TGTGCCAGTAGTATAGCTCGAGGCGCGGGGGCGGCAGATACGCAGTATTTT.

This chain connects TRBV11-2 to TRBJ2-5; no definite D call. CDR1 and CDR2 (germline): SGHAT, FQNNGV. This CDR3 has 15 residues. The V and J ends lost 1 base and 0 bases respectively, with 9 bases between them. The CDR3: CASSLGLEYQETQYF. DNA for the CDR3: TGTGCCAGCAGCTTAGGTTTAGAATACCAAGAGACCCAGTACTTC.

This chain connects TRBV7-2 to TRBJ2-2; tentative D call: TRBD1 (6 bases). V lost 3 bases to trimming and J lost 1 base, with 12 bases between them. Germline V gene data show CDR1 as SGHTA and CDR2 as FQGNSA. The CDR3 is 16 amino acids. The CDR3 loop is CASSLVQGMNTGELFF. Written as DNA, the CDR3 is TGTGCCAGCAGCTTGGTGCAGGGGATGAACACCGGGGAGCTGTTTTTT.

V usage is TRBV9 and J usage is TRBJ1-2; no firm D call. The CDR3 covers 11 residues. Germline-derived CDR1 and CDR2 are SGDLS and YYNGEE. Trimming removed 0 bases at V and 6 bases at J, with 3 bases between. The DNA of the CDR3 is TGTGCCAGCAGCGTAGGGGATGGCTACACCTTC. Its translation: CASSVGDGYTF.

This clone was seen only once. This sequence joins TRBV10-3 and TRBJ2-1; 13 positions match TRBD2. Germline lookup yields CDR1 ENHRY and CDR2 SYGVKD. V shed 8 bases, J shed 9 bases, and the junction held 16 bases outside the gene matches. The CDR3 runs to 17 residues. CDR3 DNA: TGTGCCATCGGCCCCAGTCCCACTAGCGGGGGGGCTCGTGAGCAGTTCTTC. As protein: CAIGPSPTSGGAREQFF.

Only one count was recorded for this clone. The V and J genes are TRBV4-1 and TRBJ2-1, with TRBD2 matching over 8 bases. The CDR3 extends over 16 amino acids. Germline V gives CDR1 MGHRA, CDR2 YSYEKL. J lost 4 bases, V lost 1 base, and 6 bases had no gene match. This CDR3 is CASSQGSGGEYNEQFF. CDR3 nucleotide sequence: TGCGCCAGCAGCCAAGGTTCGGGGGGGGAATACAATGAGCAGTTCTTC.

The chain joins TRBV27 to TRBJ1-4; D is perhaps TRBD1 (6 bases). Trimming removed 6 bases at V and 5 bases at J, with 13 bases between. The CDR3 sequence is 14 residues long. Germline V gene lookup returns CDR1 MNHEY and CDR2 SMNVEV (reference sequence). CDR3 protein: CASSPGQRNEKLFF. CDR3 nucleotides: TGTGCCAGCAGCCCCGGACAGCGGAATGAAAAACTGTTTTTT.